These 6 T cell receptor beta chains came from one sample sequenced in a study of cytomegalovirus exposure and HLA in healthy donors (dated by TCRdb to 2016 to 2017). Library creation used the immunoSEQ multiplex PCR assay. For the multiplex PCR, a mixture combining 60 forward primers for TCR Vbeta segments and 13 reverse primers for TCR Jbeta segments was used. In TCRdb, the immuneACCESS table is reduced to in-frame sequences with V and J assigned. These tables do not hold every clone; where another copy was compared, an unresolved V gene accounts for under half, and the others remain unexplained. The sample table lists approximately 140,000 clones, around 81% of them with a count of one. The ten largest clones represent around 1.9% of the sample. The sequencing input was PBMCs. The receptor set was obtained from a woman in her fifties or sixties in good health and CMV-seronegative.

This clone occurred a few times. The CDR3 bases are TGCAGCGGTAGGGGGAGTCCCCCGAACACCGGGGAGCTGTTTTTT. Its protein product is CSGRGSPPNTGELFF. This rearrangement joins TRBV29-1 to TRBJ2-2, with a tentative D call TRBD1 (6 bases). The CDR3 runs to 15 residues. V was pared by 7 bases and J by 0 bases, with 15 bases between. Germline V gene data show CDR1 as SQVTM and CDR2 as ANQGSEA.

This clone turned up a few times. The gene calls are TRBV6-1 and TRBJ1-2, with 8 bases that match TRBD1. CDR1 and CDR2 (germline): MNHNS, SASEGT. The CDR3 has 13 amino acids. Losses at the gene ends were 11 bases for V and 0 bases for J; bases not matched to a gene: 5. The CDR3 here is CASRDRTNYGYTF. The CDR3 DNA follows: TGTGCCTCCCGGGACAGGACTAACTATGGCTACACCTTC.

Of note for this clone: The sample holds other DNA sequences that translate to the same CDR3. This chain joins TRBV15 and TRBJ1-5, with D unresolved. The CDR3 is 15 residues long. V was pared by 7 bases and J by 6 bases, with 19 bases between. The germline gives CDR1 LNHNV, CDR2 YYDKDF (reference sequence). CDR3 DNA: TGTGCCACCAACCGGGGAGGACCCAGAGGTCAGCCCCAGCATTTT. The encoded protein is CATNRGGPRGQPQHF.

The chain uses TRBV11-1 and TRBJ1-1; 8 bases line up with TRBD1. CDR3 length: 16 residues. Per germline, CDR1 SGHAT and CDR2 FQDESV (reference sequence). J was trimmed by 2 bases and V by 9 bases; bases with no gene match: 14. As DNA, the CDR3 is TGTGCCAGTCAGGGGGCCGCAGACGGCCGCAACACTGAAGCTTTCTTT. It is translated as CASQGAADGRNTEAFF.

The CDR3 DNA sequence: TGTGCCTGGAGTGTTCCCCTGAGCACCCTCCACTTT. Protein product: CAWSVPLSTLHF. The rearrangement uses TRBV30 and TRBJ1-6, with D uncertain. V gave up 0 bases and J gave up 14 bases, with 11 bases separating them. The CDR3 has 12 residues. Germline V gene sequence: CDR1 GTSNPN, CDR2 SVGIG (reference sequence).

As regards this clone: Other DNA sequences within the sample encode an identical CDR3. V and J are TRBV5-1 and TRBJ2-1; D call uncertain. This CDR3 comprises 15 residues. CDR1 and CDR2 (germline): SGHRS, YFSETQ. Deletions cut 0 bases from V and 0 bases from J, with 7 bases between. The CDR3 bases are TGCGCCAGCAGCTTGGTTTCAGGCTCCTACAATGAGCAGTTCTTC. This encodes CASSLVSGSYNEQFF.